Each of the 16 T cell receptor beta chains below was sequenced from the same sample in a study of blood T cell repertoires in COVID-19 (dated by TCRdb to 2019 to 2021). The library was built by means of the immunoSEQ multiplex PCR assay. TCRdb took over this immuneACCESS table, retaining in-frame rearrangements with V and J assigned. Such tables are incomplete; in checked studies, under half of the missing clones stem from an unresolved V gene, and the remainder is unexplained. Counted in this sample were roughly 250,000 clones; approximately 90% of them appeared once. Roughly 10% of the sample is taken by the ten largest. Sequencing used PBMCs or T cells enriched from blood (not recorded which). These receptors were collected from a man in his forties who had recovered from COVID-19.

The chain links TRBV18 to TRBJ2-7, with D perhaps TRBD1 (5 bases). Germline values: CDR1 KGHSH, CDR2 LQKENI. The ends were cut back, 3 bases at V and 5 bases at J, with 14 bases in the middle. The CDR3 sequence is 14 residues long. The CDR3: CASSPDQGNNEQYF. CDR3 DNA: TGTGCCAGCTCACCGGATCAGGGTAACAACGAGCAGTACTTC. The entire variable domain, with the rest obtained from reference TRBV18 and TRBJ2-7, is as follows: NAGVMQNPRHLVRRRGQEARLRCSPMKGHSHVYWYRQLPEEGLKFMVYLQKENIIDESGMPKERFSAEFPKEGPSILRIQQVVRGDSAAYFCASSPDQGNNEQYFGPGTRLTVT.

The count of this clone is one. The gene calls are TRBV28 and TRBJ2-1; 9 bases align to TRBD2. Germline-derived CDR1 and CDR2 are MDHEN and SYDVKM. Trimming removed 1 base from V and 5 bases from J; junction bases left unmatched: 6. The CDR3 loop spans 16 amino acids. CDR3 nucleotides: TGTGCCAGCAGTTTATCTGTTAGCGGGAGCAACAATGAGCAGTTCTTC. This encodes CASSLSVSGSNNEQFF.

The CDR3 here is CASSYFGGTNEKLFF. CDR3 in DNA: TGTGCCAGCAGTTACTTCGGGGGGACTAATGAAAAACTGTTTTTT. V usage is TRBV6-5 and J usage is TRBJ1-4; weak D call: TRBD1 (5 bases). Trimming stripped 1 base from V and 2 bases from J, with 8 bases between. The CDR3 loop spans 15 amino acids. CDR1 is MNHEY, CDR2 SVGAGI, per germline.

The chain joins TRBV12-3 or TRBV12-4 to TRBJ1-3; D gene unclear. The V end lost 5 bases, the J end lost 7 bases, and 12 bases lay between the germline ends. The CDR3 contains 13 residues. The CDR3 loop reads CASSPGRRNTIYF. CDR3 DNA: TGTGCCAGCAGTCCCGGGAGACGGAACACCATATATTTT.

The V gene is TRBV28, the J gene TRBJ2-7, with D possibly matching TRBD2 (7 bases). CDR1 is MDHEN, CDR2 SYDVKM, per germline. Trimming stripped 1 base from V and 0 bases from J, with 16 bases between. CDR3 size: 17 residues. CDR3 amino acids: CASSLLGGGWSSYEQYF. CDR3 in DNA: TGTGCCAGCAGTTTATTGGGAGGGGGTTGGAGCTCCTACGAGCAGTACTTC.

The CDR3 region is CASSQERSNRGRSEQYF. The CDR3 DNA follows: TGTGCCAGCAGCCAAGAACGTTCGAACAGGGGACGATCCGAGCAGTACTTC. V is TRBV4-2 and J is TRBJ2-7, with 7 bases matching TRBD1. The germline V gene encodes CDR1 LGHNA and CDR2 YNFKEQ. The ends lost 0 bases at V and 6 bases at J; junction bases unmatched: 14. The CDR3 runs to 17 residues.

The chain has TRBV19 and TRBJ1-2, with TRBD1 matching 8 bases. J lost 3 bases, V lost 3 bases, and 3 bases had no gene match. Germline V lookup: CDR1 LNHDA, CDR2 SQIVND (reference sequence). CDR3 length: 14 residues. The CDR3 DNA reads TGTGCCAGTAGTATCCAGGGGGCGGACTATGGCTACACCTTC. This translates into CASSIQGADYGYTF.

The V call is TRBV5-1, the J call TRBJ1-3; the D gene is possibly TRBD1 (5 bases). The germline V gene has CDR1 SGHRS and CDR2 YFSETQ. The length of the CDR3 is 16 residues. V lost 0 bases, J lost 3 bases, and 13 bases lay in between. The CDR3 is CASSLVTGVLGNTIYF. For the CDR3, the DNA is TGCGCCAGCAGCTTGGTTACGGGGGTACTTGGAAACACCATATATTTT.

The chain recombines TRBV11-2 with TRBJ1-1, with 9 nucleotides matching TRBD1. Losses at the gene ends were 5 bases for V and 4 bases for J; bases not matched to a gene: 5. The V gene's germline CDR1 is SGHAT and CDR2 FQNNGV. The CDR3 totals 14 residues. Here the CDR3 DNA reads TGTGCCAGCAGCCAACAGGGGGCGCGCACTGAAGCTTTCTTT. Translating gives CASSQQGARTEAFF.

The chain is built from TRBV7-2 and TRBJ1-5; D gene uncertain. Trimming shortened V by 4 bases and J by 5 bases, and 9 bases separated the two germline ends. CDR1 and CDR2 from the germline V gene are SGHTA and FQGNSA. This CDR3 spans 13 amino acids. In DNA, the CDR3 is TGTGCCAGCAGCTCAGTAGCCCATCAGCCCCAGCATTTT. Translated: CASSSVAHQPQHF.

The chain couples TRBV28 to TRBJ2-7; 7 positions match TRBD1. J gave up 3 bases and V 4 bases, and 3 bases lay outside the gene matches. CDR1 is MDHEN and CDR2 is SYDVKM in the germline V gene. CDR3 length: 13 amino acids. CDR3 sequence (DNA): TGTGCCAGCAGTTCCTACAGGGGCTACGAGCAGTACTTC. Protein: CASSSYRGYEQYF.

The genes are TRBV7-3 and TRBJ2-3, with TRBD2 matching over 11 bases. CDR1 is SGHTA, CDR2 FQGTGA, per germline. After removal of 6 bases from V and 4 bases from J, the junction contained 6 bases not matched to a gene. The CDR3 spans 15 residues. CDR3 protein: CASSLAGGRPDTQYF. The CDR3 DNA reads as TGTGCCAGCAGTTTAGCGGGAGGGCGGCCAGATACGCAGTATTTT. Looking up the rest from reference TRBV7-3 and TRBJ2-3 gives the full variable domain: GAGVSQTPSNKVTEKGKYVELRCDPISGHTALYWYRQSLGQGPEFLIYFQGTGAADDSGLPNDRFFAVRPEGSVSTLKIQRTERGDSAVYLCASSLAGGRPDTQYFGPGTRLTVL.

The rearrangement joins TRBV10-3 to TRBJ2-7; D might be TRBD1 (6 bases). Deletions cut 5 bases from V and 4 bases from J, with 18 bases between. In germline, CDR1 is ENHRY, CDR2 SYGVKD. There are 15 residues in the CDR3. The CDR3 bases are TGTGCCATCAGTACTTCCCCGGGGCAGGGGTACGAGCAGTACTTC. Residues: CAISTSPGQGYEQYF.

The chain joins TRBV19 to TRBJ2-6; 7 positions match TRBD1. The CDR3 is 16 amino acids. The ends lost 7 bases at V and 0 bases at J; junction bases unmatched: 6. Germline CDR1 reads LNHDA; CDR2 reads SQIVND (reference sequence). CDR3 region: CASKTGAISGANVLTF. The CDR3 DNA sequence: TGTGCCAGTAAAACAGGGGCTATCTCTGGGGCCAACGTCCTGACTTTC.

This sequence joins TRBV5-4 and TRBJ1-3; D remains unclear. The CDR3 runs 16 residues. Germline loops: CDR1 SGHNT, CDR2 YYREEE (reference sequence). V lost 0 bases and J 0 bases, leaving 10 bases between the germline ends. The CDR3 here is CASSLGAGFSGNTIYF. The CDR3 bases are TGTGCCAGCAGCTTGGGTGCAGGCTTCTCTGGAAACACCATATATTTT.

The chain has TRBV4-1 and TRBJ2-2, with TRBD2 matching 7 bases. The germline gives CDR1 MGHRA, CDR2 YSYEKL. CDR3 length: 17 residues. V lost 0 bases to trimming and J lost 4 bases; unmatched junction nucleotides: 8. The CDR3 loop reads CASSQDWGGSSTGELFF. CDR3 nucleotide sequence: TGCGCCAGCAGCCAAGATTGGGGGGGAAGCAGCACCGGGGAGCTGTTTTTT.